These 22 T cell receptor beta chains were sequenced from one sample in a study of shared clonotypes between healthy human individuals. Generated by immunoSEQ multiplex PCR, the TCRdb table keeps only in-frame clones and is missing some. The sample holds about 2 million clones, just under 95% seen once. CD45RO-negative, CCR7-selected cells formed the naive CD8 fraction, which excluded terminally differentiated effector memory CD45RA+ cells. Material for sequencing was naive CD8+ T cells sorted from blood. These TCRs come from a man aged 18-30 years in good health.

The genes are TRBV2 and TRBJ2-1; 13 nucleotides align to TRBD2. V lost 7 bases to trimming and J lost 7 bases; unmatched junction nucleotides: 10. Germline V gene sequence: CDR1 SNHLY, CDR2 FYNNEI. CDR3 length: 16 amino acids. CDR3 in DNA: TGTGCCAGCATTGGACTAGCGGGGGTTAGCGGGAATGAGCAGTTCTTC. It codes for CASIGLAGVSGNEQFF. Full variable domain (missing parts from reference TRBV2 and TRBJ2-1): EPEVTQTPSHQVTQMGQEVILRCVPISNHLYFYWYRQILGQKVEFLVSFYNNEISEKSEIFDDQFSVERPDGSNFTLKIRSTKLEDSAMYFCASIGLAGVSGNEQFFGPGTRLTVL.

In DNA, the CDR3 is TGTGCCAGCAGCTTTATTACCGCGGAGGGCACTGAAGCTTTCTTT. Its translation: CASSFITAEGTEAFF. This rearrangement joins TRBV5-4 to TRBJ1-1, with D unresolved. The V end was cut by 2 bases, the J end by 4 bases, with 15 bases between. Germline CDR1 SGHNT, CDR2 YYREEE (reference sequence). There are 15 residues in the CDR3.

This chain joins TRBV25-1 and TRBJ2-6; no clear D. Per germline, CDR1 MGHDK and CDR2 SYGVNS. Trimming left V 3 bases short and J 0 bases short, with 9 bases between. CDR3 length: 16 amino acids. The CDR3 loop reads CASSDYQSSGANVLTF. The CDR3 DNA sequence: TGTGCCAGCAGTGATTATCAGAGCTCTGGGGCCAACGTCCTGACTTTC.

The rearrangement uses TRBV27 and TRBJ2-1, with 8 bases aligning to TRBD2. CDR3 size: 15 residues. Germline V gives CDR1 MNHEY, CDR2 SMNVEV (reference sequence). Losses at the gene ends were 1 base for V and 8 bases for J; bases not matched to a gene: 7. CDR3 nucleotides: TGTGCCAGCAGTTTATATTGGCTAGCGGGCGATGAGCAGTTCTTC. Amino acid sequence: CASSLYWLAGDEQFF.

This clone has a handful of counts. The same CDR3 arises from other DNA sequences in this sample as well. J is TRBJ1-2 and V is TRBV13, with a tentative D call TRBD1 (5 bases). CDR1 is PRHDT and CDR2 is FYEKMQ in the germline V gene (reference sequence). The CDR3 covers 14 residues. V was cut by 5 bases and J by 2 bases, with 12 bases left in between. In DNA, the CDR3 is TGTGCCAGCAGCCTCGGTCGGGGGAACTATGGCTACACCTTC. Amino acids: CASSLGRGNYGYTF.

The genes are TRBV10-3 and TRBJ2-2; D is undetermined. V lost 0 bases and J lost 0, with 5 bases in between. CDR1 is ENHRY, CDR2 SYGVKD, per germline. The CDR3 consists of 15 residues. CDR3 DNA: TGTGCCATCAGTGAGTCCGGACCGAACACCGGGGAGCTGTTTTTT. As protein: CAISESGPNTGELFF.

Points on this clone: Other nucleotide sequences in the sample specify the same CDR3. J is TRBJ2-7 and V is TRBV4-1, with 9 bases matching TRBD2. Germline V lookup: CDR1 MGHRA, CDR2 YSYEKL. CDR3 size: 15 residues. Trimming at V came to 0 bases and at J to 2 bases, leaving 2 bases not matched to a gene. The CDR3 nucleotides are TGCGCCAGCAGCCAAGATCCTAGCGGGGCCTACGAGCAGTACTTC. Encoded protein: CASSQDPSGAYEQYF.

The rearrangement uses TRBV6-5 and TRBJ1-2; D remains unclear. Germline V gene sequence: CDR1 MNHEY, CDR2 SVGAGI. The CDR3 is 14 amino acids. Deletions cut 6 bases from V and 9 bases from J, with 20 bases between. CDR3 sequence reads: CASRPKGLQPSYTF. In DNA form, the CDR3 reads TGTGCCAGCAGGCCTAAAGGACTCCAGCCAAGCTACACCTTC.

This chain links TRBV6-1 with TRBJ1-1; D is uncertain. Trimming left V 2 bases short and J 5 bases short, with 15 bases between. Germline CDR1 reads MNHNS; CDR2 reads SASEGT. This CDR3 spans 15 amino acids. Here the CDR3 reads CASSEFSSLITEAFF. The CDR3 DNA is TGTGCCAGCAGTGAATTCAGCTCCCTCATAACTGAAGCTTTCTTT.

Notes on this clone: At the DNA level, this CDR3 is encoded by other sequences in the same sample as well. The chain has TRBV7-8 and TRBJ2-7; unclear D gene. The V gene lost 6 bases and the J gene lost 3 bases, with 6 bases spanning the gap. Germline assignment: CDR1 SGHVS and CDR2 FQNEAQ. CDR3 length: 11 amino acids. The CDR3 nucleotides read TGTGCCAGCAGTCCCGACTACGAGCAGTACTTC. Translation gives CASSPDYEQYF.

The rearrangement uses TRBV6-6 and TRBJ2-1, with no clear D. Germline-derived CDR1 and CDR2 are MNHNY and SVGAGI (reference sequence). CDR3 length equals 14 residues. Trimming stripped 6 bases from V and 7 bases from J, with 16 bases between. The CDR3 protein is CASSPAPTVNEQFF. CDR3 coding DNA: TGTGCCAGCAGCCCGGCCCCAACGGTGAATGAGCAGTTCTTC.

The chain joins TRBV7-8 to TRBJ2-1; 10 bases match TRBD1. The V segment lost 4 bases and the J segment 8 bases; nucleotides outside the gene matches: 14. The V gene's germline CDR1 is SGHVS and CDR2 FQNEAQ. The CDR3 length is 17 residues. CDR3 DNA: TGTGCCAGCAGCTCTACCCCGGACAGGGGGATGACACATGAGCAGTTCTTC. This codes for CASSSTPDRGMTHEQFF.

V usage is TRBV10-3 and J usage is TRBJ2-7; D uncertain. The V end lost 3 bases, the J end lost 5 bases, and 11 bases lay between the germline ends. The CDR3 runs to 13 residues. The germline V gene has CDR1 ENHRY and CDR2 SYGVKD. DNA of the CDR3: TGTGCCATCAGTGACTCGCCCAACAACGAGCAGTACTTC. Translated: CAISDSPNNEQYF.

The rearrangement joins TRBV27 to TRBJ2-3; D is perhaps TRBD2 (6 bases). CDR1 and CDR2 from the germline V gene are MNHEY and SMNVEV (reference sequence). With 5 bases removed from V and 0 bases from J, the gap between germline ends came to 18 bases. The CDR3 covers 17 residues. In DNA, the CDR3 is TGTGCCAGCAGTCGCCTCGGGGGTAGCCGTAGCACAGATACGCAGTATTTT. Encoded protein: CASSRLGGSRSTDTQYF.

This clone was observed a few times. The chain combines TRBV6-1 with TRBJ1-2; D gene uncertain. The ends were cut back, 7 bases at V and 2 bases at J, with 11 bases in the middle. Germline V gene data show CDR1 as MNHNS and CDR2 as SASEGT. CDR3 length: 13 residues. In DNA, the CDR3 is TGTGCCAGCAACGCCTGGGAGAACTATGGCTACACCTTC. It yields the protein CASNAWENYGYTF.

The chain joins TRBV10-2 to TRBJ1-2, with a possible D match to TRBD1 (5 bases). Per the germline V gene, CDR1 is WSHSY and CDR2 is SAAADI. The ends were cut back, 0 bases at V and 3 bases at J, with 8 bases in the middle. The CDR3 totals 14 residues. The CDR3 DNA is TGCGCCAGCAGTGAGTCAGGGGCTTACTATGGCTACACCTTC. Translation: CASSESGAYYGYTF.

This clone came up a few times. In the same sample, other DNA sequences code for this CDR3. The chain joins TRBV9 to TRBJ2-3; D not certain. V dropped 2 bases and J dropped 1 base, with 2 bases sitting between them. The CDR3 runs 12 residues. Germline V gene data show CDR1 as SGDLS and CDR2 as YYNGEE. Written as DNA, the CDR3 is TGTGCCAGCAGCGTGGGCACAGATACGCAGTATTTT. It is translated as CASSVGTDTQYF.

A note on this clone: Different DNA sequences within this sample yield the same CDR3. The chain recombines TRBV7-9 with TRBJ2-7, with TRBD1 matching over 12 bases. The CDR3 covers 15 residues. Germline values: CDR1 SEHNR, CDR2 FQNEAQ (reference sequence). The V and J ends lost 3 bases and 2 bases, in that order; junction bases with no gene match: 2. CDR3 coding DNA: TGTGCCAGCAGCTTGGGGACAGGGGGCACCTACGAGCAGTACTTC. Its protein is CASSLGTGGTYEQYF.

The chain has TRBV29-1 and TRBJ2-5; perhaps TRBD2 as D (6 bases). V was clipped by 5 bases and J by 5 bases, with 12 bases between them. From germline, CDR1 is SQVTM and CDR2 ANQGSEA. The CDR3 contains 12 residues. CDR3 nucleotide sequence: TGCAGCGTTTGGACTGGGGGGGAGACCCAGTACTTC. Protein product: CSVWTGGETQYF. The full variable domain, with the rest looked up from reference TRBV29-1 and TRBJ2-5, is SAVISQKPSRDICQRGTSLTIQCQVDSQVTMMFWYRQQPGQSLTLIATANQGSEATYESGFVIDKFPISRPNLTFSTLTVSNMSPEDSSIYLCSVWTGGETQYFGPGTRLLVL.

The chain has TRBV5-6 and TRBJ2-7; tentatively, D is TRBD1 or TRBD2 (5 bases each). The V end lost 5 bases, the J end lost 5 bases, and 14 bases lay between the germline ends. The CDR3 is 13 residues long. Germline V gene data show CDR1 as SGHDT and CDR2 as YYEEEE. CDR3 region: CASSYRSSDEQYF. For the CDR3, the DNA is TGTGCCAGCAGTTACAGGAGTAGCGACGAGCAGTACTTC.

V gene TRBV6-5 combines with J gene TRBJ1-2; weak D call: TRBD1 (5 bases). Germline CDR1 and CDR2: MNHEY and SVGAGI. The V end lost 0 bases, the J end lost 8 bases, and 13 bases lay between the germline ends. This CDR3 has 14 residues. In nucleotides, the CDR3 is TGTGCCAGCAGTTACTCGGAGGGGACGATAGGCTACACCTTC. This codes for CASSYSEGTIGYTF.

In this sample, this clone turned up a few times. The sample contains more than one DNA sequence encoding this CDR3. Here the CDR3 DNA reads TGCGCCAGCAGCTTCGGTAATGAGCAGTTCTTC. This encodes CASSFGNEQFF. This chain connects TRBV5-1 to TRBJ2-1; D gene uncertain. CDR3 length: 11 residues. CDR1 SGHRS and CDR2 YFSETQ come from the germline V gene. The ends were cut back, 2 bases at V and 7 bases at J, with 4 bases in the middle.